This T cell receptor beta chain was identified during a study of OX40 agonist ivuxolimab in advanced cancers. Libraries were prepared by immunoSEQ multiplex PCR; TCRdb keeps only in-frame clonotypes and omits some of them. The sample lists some 70,000 clones, 86% occurring once. This CDR3 has 14 residues. Germline V gene sequence: CDR1 SGHAT, CDR2 FQNNGV. V lost 2 bases and J lost 4, with 8 bases in between. The clonotype comes from an adult with an advanced solid tumor such as melanoma, head and neck, liver or kidney cancer. The V call is TRBV11-2, the J call TRBJ2-2; D not certain. Specimen: CD4+ or CD8+ T cells sorted from blood, collected in a trial of the OX40 agonist ivuxolimab. The CDR3, as DNA: TGTGCCAGCAGCTTATTGCAGATCACCGGGGAGCTGTTTTTT. Protein product: CASSLLQITGELFF.